The rows below give T cell receptor beta chains drawn from one sample of a study of PD-1 blockade in classical Hodgkin lymphoma. Produced via immunoSEQ multiplex PCR; TCRdb's table is partial and in-frame only. The sample consists of 66,000 or so clones, about two thirds of them appearing once. This specimen was peripheral blood mononuclear cells (PBMCs), taken before the second cycle of nivolumab. The receptors were sampled from a human donor with classical Hodgkin lymphoma. Each CDR3 is given with its conserved first and last residue. D genes are given only for firm matches. Rows may omit the clone size; those that give it use once, few, many or a size class.

clone_size: .; d_call: TRBD2; v_call: TRBV30; j_call: TRBJ2-2; cdr3_aa: CARSGSLTGELFF; cdr3_nt: TGTGCTCGTAGCGGGAGCTTAACCGGGGAGCTGTTTTTT
clone_size: .; d_call: TRBD1; v_call: TRBV28; j_call: TRBJ1-1; cdr3_aa: CASSLVVPAQGEGTEAFF; cdr3_nt: TGTGCCAGCAGTTTAGTCGTACCCGCACAGGGGGAAGGCACTGAAGCTTTCTTT
clone_size: .; d_call: TRBD1; v_call: TRBV2; j_call: TRBJ1-1; cdr3_aa: CASSNQGGLGTEAFF; cdr3_nt: TGTGCCAGCAGTAACCAAGGGGGCCTAGGAACTGAAGCTTTCTTT
clone_size: .; d_call: TRBD1; v_call: TRBV2; j_call: TRBJ2-2; cdr3_aa: CASSLLTGGNGELFF; cdr3_nt: TGTGCCAGCAGTCTACTGACAGGGGGCAACGGGGAGCTGTTTTTT
clone_size: few; d_call: TRBD1; v_call: TRBV2; j_call: TRBJ1-1; cdr3_aa: CASSASGTGLQLNTEAFF; cdr3_nt: TGTGCCAGCAGTGCTTCCGGGACAGGCCTTCAACTTAACACTGAAGCTTTCTTT
clone_size: .; d_call: .; v_call: TRBV28; j_call: TRBJ1-1; cdr3_aa: CASSLGRGTEAFF; cdr3_nt: TGTGCCAGCAGTTTAGGACGAGGGACTGAAGCTTTCTTT
clone_size: .; d_call: .; v_call: TRBV2; j_call: TRBJ1-5; cdr3_aa: CASLGGVGQPQHF; cdr3_nt: TGTGCCAGCCTAGGTGGGGTAGGTCAGCCCCAGCATTTT
clone_size: .; d_call: .; v_call: TRBV27; j_call: TRBJ1-5; cdr3_aa: CASSLKGPTRPQHF; cdr3_nt: TGTGCCAGCAGTTTGAAAGGGCCGACCCGGCCCCAGCATTTT
clone_size: .; d_call: .; v_call: TRBV5-1; j_call: TRBJ1-1; cdr3_aa: CASSRWTGDTEAFF; cdr3_nt: TGCGCCAGCAGCAGATGGACTGGGGACACTGAAGCTTTCTTT
clone_size: .; d_call: TRBD2; v_call: TRBV11-2; j_call: TRBJ2-5; cdr3_aa: CASSLGGGARETQYF; cdr3_nt: TGTGCCAGCAGCTTAGGCGGGGGGGCCAGGGAGACCCAGTACTTC
clone_size: .; d_call: TRBD1; v_call: TRBV6-5; j_call: TRBJ1-1; cdr3_aa: CASSYDRGRLEAFF; cdr3_nt: TGTGCCAGCAGTTACGACAGGGGGCGTCTGGAAGCTTTCTTT
clone_size: .; d_call: .; v_call: TRBV5-6; j_call: TRBJ1-1; cdr3_aa: CASSRRQAGNTEAFF; cdr3_nt: TGTGCCAGCAGCCGGAGACAGGCTGGGAACACTGAAGCTTTCTTT
clone_size: .; d_call: TRBD1; v_call: TRBV7-3; j_call: TRBJ1-6; cdr3_aa: CASSTDRGRDSPLHF; cdr3_nt: TGTGCCAGCAGTACCGACAGGGGCAGAGATTCACCCCTCCACTTT
clone_size: few; d_call: .; v_call: TRBV5-1; j_call: TRBJ1-1; cdr3_aa: CASSETGPNTEAFF; cdr3_nt: TGCGCCAGCAGCGAGACTGGACCTAACACTGAAGCTTTCTTT
clone_size: .; d_call: .; v_call: TRBV6-5; j_call: TRBJ1-2; cdr3_aa: CASSWVQGYGYTF; cdr3_nt: TGTGCCAGCAGTTGGGTACAGGGCTATGGCTACACCTTC
clone_size: .; d_call: .; v_call: TRBV2; j_call: TRBJ2-2; cdr3_aa: CASRRTLFPGELFF; cdr3_nt: TGTGCCAGCAGGAGGACTCTATTCCCCGGGGAGCTGTTTTTT
clone_size: .; d_call: .; v_call: TRBV6-6; j_call: TRBJ1-2; cdr3_aa: CASSYGDYGYTF; cdr3_nt: TGTGCCAGCAGTTACGGGGACTATGGCTACACCTTC
clone_size: .; d_call: .; v_call: TRBV5-5; j_call: TRBJ1-3; cdr3_aa: CASSSHPGSGNTIYF; cdr3_nt: TGTGCCAGCAGCTCCCACCCTGGCTCTGGAAACACCATATATTTT
clone_size: few; d_call: .; v_call: TRBV11-2; j_call: TRBJ1-3; cdr3_aa: CASSLAPLSGNTIYF; cdr3_nt: TGTGCCAGCAGCTTAGCCCCCCTCTCTGGAAACACCATATATTTT
clone_size: .; d_call: .; v_call: TRBV28; j_call: TRBJ1-1; cdr3_aa: CASSLFWAANTEAFF; cdr3_nt: TGTGCCAGCAGTTTATTTTGGGCCGCGAACACTGAAGCTTTCTTT
clone_size: .; d_call: .; v_call: TRBV21-1; j_call: TRBJ2-4; cdr3_aa: CASSYQPSSPDIQYF; cdr3_nt: TGTGCCAGCAGCTACCAACCCTCGTCACCGGACATTCAGTACTTC
clone_size: .; d_call: .; v_call: TRBV30; j_call: TRBJ2-3; cdr3_aa: CAWRVKDTQYF; cdr3_nt: TGTGCCTGGAGGGTGAAAGATACGCAGTATTTT
clone_size: .; d_call: .; v_call: TRBV18; j_call: TRBJ2-4; cdr3_aa: CASSWVEVVAKNIQYF; cdr3_nt: TGTGCCAGCTCCTGGGTTGAGGTAGTAGCCAAAAACATTCAGTACTTC
clone_size: .; d_call: TRBD2; v_call: TRBV5-1; j_call: TRBJ2-1; cdr3_aa: CASSLTRLAGEWRFF; cdr3_nt: TGCGCCAGCAGCTTGACCCGACTAGCGGGAGAATGGCGGTTCTTC